One and the same sample provided the 8 T cell receptor beta chains below, sequenced in a study of T-cell reconstitution after alpha-beta-depleted transplantation in children. The TCRbeta library incorporated unique molecular identifiers. TCRdb itself ran the PCR reads through MiXCR, one entry per CDR3 protein. The sample holds about 610,000 distinct CDR3 sequences; about 11% are singletons and the top ten take less than 5%. This sample comprised PBMCs from the stem cell graft donor, obtained from the stem cell graft. The origin of the receptors is a human donor who donated a stem cell graft to a child with acute myeloid leukemia.

In the case of this clonotype: The junction shows a germline mismatch at one end, possibly a read error. This chain joins TRBV11-2 and TRBJ1-1, with D unresolved. This CDR3 has 12 residues. Germline V gene lookup returns CDR1 SGHAT and CDR2 FQNNGV. CDR3 DNA sequence: TGTGCCAGCGGCTTCGCGGACACTGAAGCTTTCTTT. Protein product: CASGFADTEAFF. Full variable domain (outside the CDR3, taken from reference TRBV11-2 and TRBJ1-1): EAGVAQSPRYKIIEKRQSVAFWCNPISGHATLYWYQQILGQGPKLLIQFQNNGVVDDSQLPKDRFSAERLKGVDSTLKIQPAKLEDSAVYLCASGFADTEAFFGQGTRLTVV.

This clonotype was recorded at least ten times. The V and J genes are TRBV2 and TRBJ1-1; D ambiguous. The V gene lost 4 bases and the J gene lost 6 bases, with 12 bases spanning the gap. This CDR3 region has 13 residues. Germline CDR1 reads SNHLY; CDR2 reads FYNNEI. CDR3 loop: CASSALLASEAFF. For the CDR3, the DNA is TGTGCCAGCAGTGCCCTTTTGGCGTCTGAAGCTTTCTTT. The variable domain in full, completed from reference TRBV2 and TRBJ1-1, reads EPEVTQTPSHQVTQMGQEVILRCVPISNHLYFYWYRQILGQKVEFLVSFYNNEISEKSEIFDDQFSVERPDGSNFTLKIRSTKLEDSAMYFCASSALLASEAFFGQGTRLTVV.

This sequence joins TRBV4-1 and TRBJ2-1; the match to TRBD2 covers 10 bases. Trimming at V came to 8 bases and at J to 5 bases, leaving 9 bases not matched to a gene. The germline gives CDR1 MGHRA, CDR2 YSYEKL. The CDR3 covers 15 residues. The CDR3 protein is CASGFFLAGDNEQFF. The CDR3 DNA is TGCGCCAGCGGCTTTTTCCTAGCGGGAGACAATGAGCAGTTCTTC.

Of note for this clonotype: A clone one base away is much larger, so this may be a read error. This CDR3 is missing its conserved last phenylalanine or tryptophan, likely due to a read error. The rearrangement uses TRBV7-2 and TRBJ2-3; 8 nucleotides line up with TRBD1. Germline V gene data show CDR1 as SGHTA and CDR2 as FQGNSA. J lost 4 bases, V lost 4 bases, and 7 bases had no gene match. The CDR3 sequence is 15 residues long. In nucleotides, the CDR3 is TGTGCCAGCAGCTCTCAGACAGGGGTGCCAGATACGCAGTATTGT. It is translated as CASSSQTGVPDTQYC.

This clonotype was counted only a few times. This chain joins TRBV4-2 and TRBJ2-5; D is uncertain. Germline values: CDR1 LGHNA, CDR2 YNFKEQ. V dropped 2 bases and J dropped 1 base, with 11 bases sitting between them. The CDR3 contains 15 residues. CDR3 bases: TGTGCCAGCAGCCAACCTGGGCGGCTCCAAGAGACCCAGTACTTC. Translated: CASSQPGRLQETQYF.

This clonotype was found many times. The chain uses TRBV9 and TRBJ2-1; 8 bases agree with TRBD1. This CDR3 spans 14 amino acids. The junction had 2 bases not matched to a gene; V was cut back by 0 bases and J by 6 bases. CDR1 and CDR2 from the germline V gene are SGDLS and YYNGEE. As DNA, the CDR3 is TGTGCCAGCAGCGTAGGTGGGACAGGCAATGAGCAGTTCTTC. This gives the protein CASSVGGTGNEQFF.

The rearrangement joins TRBV2 to TRBJ2-1, with D maybe TRBD2 (5 bases). The CDR3 is 16 amino acids. V shed 6 bases and J shed 4 bases, with 19 bases lying between them. Germline assignment: CDR1 SNHLY and CDR2 FYNNEI. CDR3 amino acids: CASSGAEPQYYNEQFF. The CDR3 DNA follows: TGTGCCAGCAGCGGAGCGGAACCCCAATATTACAATGAGCAGTTCTTC.

In its sample, this clonotype was seen a few times. V and J are TRBV4-2 and TRBJ2-7, with 8 bases lining up with TRBD2. Germline CDR1 is LGHNA and CDR2 is YNFKEQ. This CDR3 is 15 amino acids long. Losses at the gene ends were 0 bases for V and 2 bases for J; bases not matched to a gene: 3. CDR3 in DNA: TGTGCCAGCAGCCAAGAAGCGGGAGCCGCCTACGAGCAGTACTTC. Translating it yields CASSQEAGAAYEQYF.